The clone carrying this T cell receptor (beta chain) was observed once. Antigen unknown. The identical CDR3 is also encoded by other nucleotide sequences in the sample. Treatment specified: around 19 received Ad26.COV2.S at low or high dose, single or two shots; a few received placebo; per-sample allocation not given. Samples were taken on day 63 after the first vaccine or placebo injection. An adult aged 18-55 years in Boston served as the donor. The assay was immunoSEQ multiplex PCR, and TCRdb's table has in-frame clones only and misses some. The top ten clones hold more than 10% of a sample with some 480,000 clones, roughly 85% of them seen once. This entry comes from a study of Ad26.COV2.S vaccination and SARS-CoV-2 variants. In the study overall: Into the muscle, Ad26.COV2.S was dosed once or twice, 56 days apart. Points from the study as a whole: Vaccine recipients had higher spike-specific TCR breadth than placebo recipients. Breadth measured for non-spike TCRs was similar across vaccine and placebo recipients.

Trimming left V 2 bases short and J 1 base short, with 9 bases between. CDR3 size: 14 residues. Germline-derived CDR1 and CDR2 are MDHEN and SYDVKM. This specimen consisted of peripheral blood, obtained in a trial of Ad26.COV2.S vaccine versus placebo. The clonotype was recovered from a person between 18 and 65 years old who received the Ad26.COV2.S COVID-19 vaccine or a placebo. V gene TRBV28 combines with J gene TRBJ2-7, with D perhaps TRBD2 (6 bases). The CDR3: CASSLTGSSYEQYF. CDR3 nucleotides: TGTGCCAGCAGTTTAACCGGGAGTTCCTACGAGCAGTACTTC.